These 29 T cell receptor beta chains were all obtained from the same sample, sequenced in a study of cytomegalovirus exposure and HLA in healthy donors. PCR was performed using 60 Vbeta and 13 Jbeta primers. The table came from immunoSEQ multiplex PCR; TCRdb's copy has only in-frame clones and leaves some out. Found here are about 190,000 clones, around 85% of them singletons; the top ten hold 1%. Sequenced input: PBMCs. The receptors stem from a boy younger than 10 in good health and CMV-seronegative.

The chain links TRBV7-6 to TRBJ2-3; no reliable D call. Trimming removed 3 bases at V and 2 bases at J, with 9 bases between. Germline assignment: CDR1 SGHVS and CDR2 FNYEAQ. The CDR3 sequence is 14 residues long. The CDR3 coding sequence is TGTGCCAGCAGCTTGGGCAGTTACACAGATACGCAGTATTTT. It codes for CASSLGSYTDTQYF.

The chain recombines TRBV21-1 with TRBJ2-7; the D call TRBD1 from the table was never checked on the DNA. TRBV21-1 is an annotated pseudogene. This CDR3 contains 17 residues. The CDR3 DNA reads TGTGCCAGCAGCACCGAGGGACAGACGAAACTTTCCTACGAGCAGTACGTC. Amino acids: CASSTEGQTKLSYEQYV.

The chain joins TRBV10-1 to TRBJ1-4; D is ambiguous. V gave up 2 bases and J gave up 8 bases, with 9 bases separating them. The CDR3 sequence is 13 residues long. Germline V CDR1 and CDR2: WNHNN, SYGVQD (reference sequence). CDR3 bases: TGCGCCAGCAGTGAGAGCGTGAAGGAAAAACTGTTTTTT. Protein: CASSESVKEKLFF.

DNA of the CDR3: TGTGCCAGCAGCCAAAAACAGGGGGCTCTCTATGGCTACACCTTC. It encodes CASSQKQGALYGYTF. The chain carries TRBV4-2 and TRBJ1-2, with 9 bases matching TRBD1. This CDR3 is 15 amino acids long. V was clipped by 2 bases and J by 4 bases; unmatched bases: 5. The germline V gene encodes CDR1 LGHNA and CDR2 YNFKEQ.

The rearrangement joins TRBV25-1 to TRBJ1-6; a weak D match, TRBD1 (6 bases). Trimming took 4 bases from V and 5 from J, leaving 18 bases between them. Germline CDR1 MGHDK, CDR2 SYGVNS. CDR3 length equals 17 residues. Here the CDR3 reads CASSVSGRGVHNSPLHF. CDR3 DNA sequence: TGTGCCAGCAGTGTCTCCGGGAGGGGGGTCCATAATTCACCCCTCCACTTT.

The chain links TRBV21-1 to TRBJ1-2. TRBV21-1 is shown as a pseudogene. The CDR3 covers 17 residues. CDR3 sequence reads: CASSKKVRGGVESGYTF. CDR3 sequence (DNA): TGTGCCAGCAGCAAGAAGGTGAGGGGCGGGGTAGAGAGCGGCTACACCTTC.

This chain uses TRBV5-1 with TRBJ2-7, with D possibly matching TRBD2 (5 bases). V lost 5 bases to trimming and J lost 3 bases, with 15 bases between them. CDR1 is SGHRS, CDR2 YFSETQ, per germline. This CDR3 has 14 residues. The CDR3, as DNA: TGCGCCAGCAGACAAGACGGGATTAACTACGAGCAGTACTTC. Protein sequence: CASRQDGINYEQYF. The full variable domain, completed using reference TRBV5-1 and TRBJ2-7, is KAGVTQTPRYLIKTRGQQVTLSCSPISGHRSVSWYQQTPGQGLQFLFEYFSETQRNKGNFPGRFSGRQFSNSRSEMNVSTLELGDSALYLCASRQDGINYEQYFGPGTRLTVT.

The chain links TRBV28 to TRBJ1-2; no definite D call. CDR1 and CDR2 from the germline V gene are MDHEN and SYDVKM. Deletions cut 5 bases from V and 7 bases from J, with 5 bases between. The CDR3 contains 10 residues. Written as DNA, the CDR3 is TGTGCCAGCAGTGCAGGTGGCTACACCTTC. Translated: CASSAGGYTF.

The chain employs TRBV5-1 and TRBJ2-7, with TRBD1 matching over 8 bases. The CDR3 totals 13 residues. Trimming cost V 5 bases and J 2 bases; bases outside gene matches: 3. Germline CDR1 and CDR2: SGHRS and YFSETQ. The CDR3 DNA sequence: TGCGCCAGCAGTGGACAGGGTGCCTACGAGCAGTACTTC. Protein sequence: CASSGQGAYEQYF.

This rearrangement joins TRBV5-6 to TRBJ2-1; 7 bases agree with TRBD1. Trimming removed 3 bases from V and 7 bases from J; junction bases left unmatched: 4. Per germline, CDR1 SGHDT and CDR2 YYEEEE. The CDR3 runs to 13 residues. In DNA, the CDR3 is TGTGCCAGCAGCTACCGGGACAGAAATGAGCAGTTCTTC. Protein: CASSYRDRNEQFF.

The chain recombines TRBV2 with TRBJ2-2, with TRBD2 matching over 7 bases. CDR1 SNHLY and CDR2 FYNNEI come from the germline V gene. V gave up 1 base and J gave up 6 bases; unmatched junction bases: 5. This CDR3 contains 15 residues. In nucleotides, the CDR3 is TGTGCCAGCAGTGAAGTGGGGGGGAGGTCCGGGGAGCTGTTTTTT. Translated, it gives CASSEVGGRSGELFF.

The V call is TRBV4-1, the J call TRBJ1-1; 7 positions agree with TRBD1. The V segment lost 5 bases and the J segment 2 bases; nucleotides outside the gene matches: 8. Germline lookup yields CDR1 MGHRA and CDR2 YSYEKL. CDR3 length: 15 residues. CDR3 sequence reads: CASSMDRQPNTEAFF. In nucleotides, the CDR3 is TGCGCCAGCAGCATGGACAGGCAACCCAACACTGAAGCTTTCTTT.

The rearrangement joins TRBV9 to TRBJ1-3; possible D gene TRBD1, 5 bases. The CDR3 covers 14 residues. The V end was cut by 2 bases, the J end by 2 bases, with 8 bases between. Per the germline V gene, CDR1 is SGDLS and CDR2 is YYNGEE. The CDR3 bases are TGTGCCAGCAGCGTGCAGGGAACTGGAAACACCATATATTTT. Translated: CASSVQGTGNTIYF.

The chain recombines TRBV27 with TRBJ2-3; 7 nucleotides align to TRBD1. The germline V gene encodes CDR1 MNHEY and CDR2 SMNVEV (reference sequence). Trimming removed 7 bases from V and 1 base from J; junction bases left unmatched: 5. This CDR3 spans 14 amino acids. Here the CDR3 DNA reads TGTGCCAGCACCATAACAGGGGGCACAGATACGCAGTATTTT. Translated, it gives CASTITGGTDTQYF.

This clone appeared a single time. The chain uses TRBV7-9 and TRBJ2-7, with 9 bases that match TRBD1. Trimming took 2 bases from V and 2 from J; bases not matched to a gene: 1. CDR3 length equals 14 residues. Germline V gene sequence: CDR1 SEHNR, CDR2 FQNEAQ (reference sequence). CDR3 in amino acids: CASSLNRGPYEQYV. In DNA form, the CDR3 reads TGTGCCAGCAGCTTAAACAGGGGGCCCTACGAGCAGTACGTC.

The chain employs TRBV7-6 and TRBJ2-1, with D hard to call. Germline values: CDR1 SGHVS, CDR2 FNYEAQ. The V gene lost 2 bases and the J gene lost 3 bases, with 5 bases spanning the gap. The CDR3 is 13 amino acids. CDR3 DNA sequence: TGTGCCAGCAGCTTACGGGTCTACAATGAGCAGTTCTTC. Encoded protein: CASSLRVYNEQFF.

The gene calls are TRBV6-1 and TRBJ2-1; 8 nucleotides match TRBD2. V dropped 0 bases and J dropped 9; count of bases not matched to a gene: 13. Germline V gives CDR1 MNHNS, CDR2 SASEGT. The CDR3 covers 17 residues. This CDR3 reads CASSEAGPWSGSGEQFF. CDR3 nucleotide sequence: TGTGCCAGCAGTGAAGCGGGACCTTGGAGCGGGAGCGGTGAGCAGTTCTTC.

This clone was observed once. This rearrangement joins TRBV2 to TRBJ2-7, with TRBD2 identical over 15 bases. CDR1 and CDR2 from the germline V gene are SNHLY and FYNNEI. V shed 6 bases, J shed 5 bases, and the junction held 20 bases outside the gene matches. The CDR3 has 20 amino acids. The CDR3 protein is CASRAGGGLAGGDLPDEQYF. The CDR3 region has the DNA TGTGCCAGCAGAGCGGGGGGAGGACTAGCGGGAGGGGATCTCCCCGACGAGCAGTACTTC.

The gene calls are TRBV7-9 and TRBJ2-2; TRBD2 agrees at 9 bases. The CDR3 consists of 15 residues. The germline V gene has CDR1 SEHNR and CDR2 FQNEAQ (reference sequence). Trimming cost V 5 bases and J 16 bases; bases outside gene matches: 17. The CDR3 nucleotides are TGTGCCAGCAGCAACGTTCCCCTAGCGGGAATTAGATGGTTTTTT. Protein product: CASSNVPLAGIRWFF.

This clone was seen only once. The genes are TRBV18 and TRBJ2-7; 11 bases are shared with TRBD2. V gave up 4 bases and J gave up 3 bases; unmatched junction bases: 11. The CDR3 totals 17 residues. Germline V gene sequence: CDR1 KGHSH, CDR2 LQKENI. DNA of the CDR3: TGTGCCAGCTCACAGGGACTAGCGGCCGAAAGGGTCTACGAGCAGTACTTC. Its protein product is CASSQGLAAERVYEQYF.

The chain carries TRBV27 and TRBJ2-7; no definite D call. The CDR3 consists of 15 residues. V was clipped by 5 bases and J by 0 bases, with 14 bases between them. Germline-derived CDR1 and CDR2 are MNHEY and SMNVEV (reference sequence). In nucleotides, the CDR3 is TGTGCCAGCAGTCCATATCGGTTGAGCTCCTACGAGCAGTACTTC. Its translation is CASSPYRLSSYEQYF.

The chain carries TRBV5-6 and TRBJ2-7; TRBD1 might be the D (5 bases). The V end lost 4 bases, the J end lost 0 bases, and 14 bases lay between the germline ends. The CDR3 consists of 15 residues. CDR1 is SGHDT, CDR2 YYEEEE, per germline. The CDR3 spells CASSREGVLSYEQYF. CDR3 coding DNA: TGTGCCAGCAGCCGCGAAGGGGTCCTCTCCTACGAGCAGTACTTC. The whole variable domain, remainder taken from reference TRBV5-6 and TRBJ2-7, is DAGVTQSPTHLIKTRGQQVTLRCSPKSGHDTVSWYQQALGQGPQFIFQYYEEEERQRGNFPDRFSGHQFPNYSSELNVNALLLGDSALYLCASSREGVLSYEQYFGPGTRLTVT.

This chain connects TRBV19 to TRBJ2-2; TRBD1 is a possible D gene (6 bases). V lost 3 bases and J lost 0, with 8 bases in between. The CDR3 has 15 amino acids. Germline values: CDR1 LNHDA, CDR2 SQIVND (reference sequence). The CDR3, as DNA: TGTGCCAGTAGTATTCAGGGGCCGAACACCGGGGAGCTGTTTTTT. This encodes CASSIQGPNTGELFF.

This sequence joins TRBV5-6 and TRBJ2-3; maybe TRBD1 (5 bases). The CDR3 sequence is 15 residues long. Germline V CDR1 and CDR2: SGHDT, YYEEEE. Trimming shortened V by 7 bases and J by 4 bases, and 19 bases separated the two germline ends. CDR3 in amino acids: CASAKGRAEADTQYF. As DNA, the CDR3 is TGTGCCAGCGCAAAAGGCAGGGCTGAGGCAGATACGCAGTATTTT.

This chain uses TRBV27 with TRBJ2-3; 12 nucleotides line up with TRBD2. This CDR3 is built from 17 residues. V lost 4 bases to trimming and J lost 2 bases; unmatched junction nucleotides: 7. In germline, CDR1 is MNHEY, CDR2 SMNVEV (reference sequence). The CDR3 sequence: CASSSLGLAGNTDTQYF. CDR3 in DNA: TGTGCCAGCAGTTCCCTTGGACTAGCGGGAAACACAGATACGCAGTATTTT.

The chain carries TRBV5-6 and TRBJ1-5; weak D call: TRBD1 (5 bases). The CDR3 is 15 amino acids. V was clipped by 0 bases and J by 6 bases, with 13 bases between them. Germline CDR1 reads SGHDT; CDR2 reads YYEEEE. As DNA, the CDR3 is TGTGCCAGCAGCTTGGGTACGACCGGGGGTCAGCCCCAGCATTTT. It yields the protein CASSLGTTGGQPQHF.

The chain recombines TRBV20-1 with TRBJ2-3, with D possibly being TRBD1 (5 bases). Trimming shortened V by 3 bases and J by 10 bases, and 11 bases separated the two germline ends. The CDR3 is 11 residues long. CDR1 DFQATT and CDR2 SNEGSKA come from the germline V gene (reference sequence). The CDR3 loop reads CSASHDRAQYF. In DNA, the CDR3 is TGCAGTGCTAGCCATGACAGAGCGCAGTATTTT.

J is TRBJ2-7 and V is TRBV9, with 12 bases that match TRBD1. This CDR3 comprises 17 residues. The germline V gene has CDR1 SGDLS and CDR2 YYNGEE. The trim removed 0 bases at V and 5 bases at J, leaving 9 bases unmatched. The CDR3 reads CASSVATGGQGADEQYF. CDR3 coding DNA: TGTGCCAGCAGCGTAGCTACTGGGGGACAGGGGGCCGACGAGCAGTACTTC.

The chain recombines TRBV7-8 with TRBJ1-5; D gene unclear. V was pared by 5 bases and J by 7 bases, with 18 bases between. Germline CDR1 SGHVS, CDR2 FQNEAQ. The CDR3 has 15 amino acids. CDR3 sequence (DNA): TGTGCCAGCAGCCCGAAGCTCCAGGAATTCCAGCCCCAGCATTTT. Amino acids: CASSPKLQEFQPQHF.